Listed below are T cell receptor beta chains from one sample, sequenced in a study of CD8 T cells in Susac syndrome. TCRdb ran MiXCR on the immunoSEQ multiplex PCR reads and lists one entry per CDR3 protein. The data contain about 130,000 distinct CDR3 sequences, over 90% of them seen just once; the ten biggest clones take up roughly 0.11%. Sequencing was done on a sample of CD4+ T cells from PBMCs. These receptors were collected from a human donor in good health. The CDR3 runs from the conserved cysteine through the conserved F or W. The D gene is left open where the match is weak. Expanded clones are given a class, and other clones once, few, many or no size at all.

abundance: once
d_gene: .
j_gene: TRBJ2-1
v_gene: TRBV5-6
CDR3aa: CASSLDQRVEQFF
CDR3nt: TGTGCCAGCAGCTTGGATCAGCGTGTTGAGCAGTTCTTC

abundance: .
d_gene: TRBD2
j_gene: TRBJ2-2
v_gene: TRBV10-3
CDR3aa: CAIMGLATTGELFF
CDR3nt: TGTGCCATCATGGGACTAGCGACCACCGGGGAGCTGTTTTTT

abundance: .
d_gene: TRBD1
j_gene: TRBJ2-7
v_gene: TRBV16
CDR3aa: CASSQRGTGQYEQYF
CDR3nt: TGTGCCAGCAGCCAACGGGGGACAGGGCAATACGAGCAGTACTTC

abundance: .
d_gene: TRBD1
j_gene: TRBJ1-5
v_gene: TRBV20-1
CDR3aa: CSAGQGASNQPQHF
CDR3nt: TGCAGTGCTGGACAGGGGGCGAGCAATCAGCCCCAGCATTTT

abundance: .
d_gene: .
j_gene: TRBJ1-1
v_gene: TRBV20-1
CDR3aa: CSAPGGGRPMNTEAFF
CDR3nt: TGCAGTGCTCCCGGCGGAGGACGACCAATGAACACTGAAGCTTTCTTT

abundance: .
d_gene: TRBD1
j_gene: TRBJ1-1
v_gene: TRBV5-6
CDR3aa: CASRSGQDYTEAFF
CDR3nt: TGTGCCAGCAGATCGGGACAGGATTACACTGAAGCTTTCTTT

abundance: .
d_gene: .
j_gene: TRBJ2-2
v_gene: TRBV3-1
CDR3aa: CASSRRESVRTGELFF
CDR3nt: TGTGCCAGCAGCCGCCGCGAGAGCGTAAGAACCGGGGAGCTGTTTTTT

abundance: .
d_gene: TRBD2
j_gene: TRBJ2-7
v_gene: TRBV18
CDR3aa: CASSRLAGGAYEQYF
CDR3nt: TGTGCCAGCTCACGGCTAGCGGGAGGAGCCTACGAGCAGTACTTC

abundance: .
d_gene: .
j_gene: TRBJ2-5
v_gene: TRBV28
CDR3aa: CASSLRSAGRLTETQYF
CDR3nt: TGTGCCAGCAGTTTAAGGAGTGCGGGGAGGTTGACAGAGACCCAGTACTTC

abundance: .
d_gene: TRBD1
j_gene: TRBJ2-6
v_gene: TRBV4-2
CDR3aa: CASSQSRDRANVLTF
CDR3nt: TGTGCCAGCAGCCAATCCCGGGACAGAGCCAACGTCCTGACTTTC

abundance: .
d_gene: TRBD2
j_gene: TRBJ2-3
v_gene: TRBV10-2
CDR3aa: CASAQTSGVQVTQYF
CDR3nt: TGCGCCAGTGCGCAGACTAGCGGGGTGCAGGTTACGCAGTATTTT

abundance: .
d_gene: .
j_gene: TRBJ1-5
v_gene: TRBV10-2
CDR3aa: CASSDPLGGVQPQHF
CDR3nt: TGCGCCAGCAGTGACCCATTGGGGGGGGTCCAGCCCCAGCATTTT

abundance: .
d_gene: .
j_gene: TRBJ2-1
v_gene: TRBV5-1
CDR3aa: CASSISTEGSYNEQFF
CDR3nt: TGCGCCAGCAGTATATCGACTGAGGGCTCCTACAATGAGCAGTTCTTC

abundance: once
d_gene: .
j_gene: TRBJ1-5
v_gene: TRBV6-6
CDR3aa: CASSWVTGSNQPQHF
CDR3nt: TGTGCCAGCAGTTGGGTTACAGGTTCCAATCAGCCCCAGCATTTT

abundance: .
d_gene: .
j_gene: TRBJ2-2
v_gene: TRBV23-1
CDR3aa: CASSQSTKPGSCFF
CDR3nt: .

abundance: .
d_gene: .
j_gene: TRBJ2-7
v_gene: TRBV2
CDR3aa: CASSENRPLGSYEQYF
CDR3nt: TGTGCCAGCAGTGAGAACAGACCCCTTGGCTCCTACGAGCAGTACTTC

abundance: .
d_gene: .
j_gene: TRBJ2-2
v_gene: TRBV9
CDR3aa: CASTSRANTGELFF
CDR3nt: TGTGCCAGCACCAGTAGGGCGAACACCGGGGAGCTGTTTTTT